The 28 T cell receptor beta chains given below trace back to one sample, sequenced in a study of somatic mutations in cytotoxic T cells in rheumatoid arthritis. Assay: immunoSEQ multiplex PCR; the TCRdb copy retains only in-frame clones and omits some. This sample carries approximately 20,000 clones, around 80% of them seen once, and the ten largest clones take roughly a tenth. The sample was CD8+ T cells sorted from blood. All receptors derive from a woman in her forties or fifties in good health.

This chain links TRBV30 with TRBJ2-3; D possibly uses TRBD1 or TRBD2 (6 bases each). In germline, CDR1 is GTSNPN, CDR2 SVGIG (reference sequence). This CDR3 is 13 amino acids long. This CDR3 is CAEGGREKDTQYF. CDR3 DNA: TGTGCGGAGGGGGGCAGGGAAAAGGATACGCAGTATTTT.

This chain links TRBV9 with TRBJ1-1; 9 bases fit TRBD1. The CDR3 is 14 residues long. The trim removed 3 bases at V and 5 bases at J, leaving 5 bases unmatched. The V gene's germline CDR1 is SGDLS and CDR2 YYNGEE. DNA of the CDR3: TGTGCCAGCAGCGCTTGGACAGGGGAGACTGAAGCTTTCTTT. It translates to CASSAWTGETEAFF.

The chain is built from TRBV15 and TRBJ1-1; weak D call: TRBD1 (5 bases). The CDR3 covers 15 residues. From germline, CDR1 is LNHNV and CDR2 YYDKDF (reference sequence). The ends were cut back, 5 bases at V and 0 bases at J, with 13 bases in the middle. The CDR3 DNA follows: TGTGCCACCAGCGATAGCGACAGACTGAACACTGAAGCTTTCTTT. It specifies CATSDSDRLNTEAFF.

The V call is TRBV30, the J call TRBJ1-1, with D possibly TRBD1 on 6 matching bases. The CDR3 has 13 residues. The germline V gene has CDR1 GTSNPN and CDR2 SVGIG (reference sequence). With 8 bases removed from V and 5 bases from J, the gap between germline ends came to 18 bases. CDR3 loop: CAAQGFKGTEAFF. As DNA, the CDR3 is TGTGCCGCACAGGGATTCAAAGGGACTGAAGCTTTCTTT.

The chain carries TRBV6-5 and TRBJ2-7, with D maybe TRBD2 (6 bases). CDR3 length: 15 residues. Germline-derived CDR1 and CDR2 are MNHEY and SVGAGI. The germline V and J ends were trimmed by 0 bases and 2 bases, with 11 bases remaining between them. The CDR3 here is CASSYSLGEAYEQYF. Here the CDR3 DNA reads TGTGCCAGCAGTTACTCTTTGGGGGAGGCCTACGAGCAGTACTTC.

The chain has TRBV7-8 and TRBJ2-7; D is unresolved. In germline, CDR1 is SGHVS, CDR2 FQNEAQ. Trimming removed 6 bases at V and 2 bases at J, with 11 bases between. The CDR3 is 13 amino acids. The CDR3 spells CASSSIETYEQYF. In DNA form, the CDR3 reads TGTGCCAGCAGTTCAATCGAGACCTACGAGCAGTACTTC.

This chain joins TRBV5-1 and TRBJ1-2, with 7 bases aligning to TRBD1. The CDR3 runs to 15 residues. The germline CDR1 and CDR2 sequences are SGHRS and YFSETQ. The junction had 13 bases not matched to a gene; V was cut back by 4 bases and J by 7 bases. CDR3 DNA: TGCGCCAGCAGCCCAACGACAGGGAACACTCGTGGCTACACCTTC. It specifies CASSPTTGNTRGYTF.

This clone has only one observation. The genes are TRBV4-3 and TRBJ2-2; perhaps TRBD1 as D (6 bases). Trimming removed 0 bases from V and 8 bases from J, with 19 bases in between. Germline V lookup: CDR1 LGHNA, CDR2 YSLEER. CDR3 size: 17 residues. The CDR3 DNA follows: TGCGCCAGCAGCCAAGATTCTACCGGGACACTTAATGGGGAGCTGTTTTTT. Residues: CASSQDSTGTLNGELFF.

The CDR3 protein is CASSGRDSNQPQHF. CDR3 in DNA: TGCGCCAGCAGTGGCAGAGATAGCAATCAGCCCCAGCATTTT. This chain links TRBV10-1 with TRBJ1-5, with unresolved D. In germline, CDR1 is WNHNN, CDR2 SYGVQD (reference sequence). CDR3 size: 14 residues. The V end was cut by 4 bases, the J end by 0 bases, with 7 bases between.

The chain joins TRBV7-9 to TRBJ2-5; a possible D gene is TRBD1 (6 bases). The germline gives CDR1 SEHNR, CDR2 FQNEAQ (reference sequence). V was clipped by 3 bases and J by 4 bases, with 18 bases between them. The CDR3 loop spans 16 amino acids. The DNA for the CDR3 is TGTGCCAGCAGCTTGGGCAACAGGGACAAGGGAGAGACCCAGTACTTC. This gives the protein CASSLGNRDKGETQYF.

Only one count was recorded for this clone. With a much larger clone just one base away, this may be a read error. This chain joins TRBV11-2 and TRBJ2-7; D unresolved. V was clipped by 1 base and J by 4 bases, with 2 bases between them. Germline V gene data show CDR1 as SGHAT and CDR2 as FQNNGV. The CDR3 spans 11 residues. Here the CDR3 reads CASSLVYEQYF. CDR3 nucleotide sequence: TGTGCCAGCAGCTTAGTGTACGAGCAGTACTTC.

The chain uses TRBV9 and TRBJ2-1, with no clear D. Germline values: CDR1 SGDLS, CDR2 YYNGEE. Trimming removed 0 bases at V and 0 bases at J, with 13 bases between. The CDR3 is 17 residues long. The CDR3 loop reads CASSVALSESSYNEQFF. For the CDR3, the DNA is TGTGCCAGCAGCGTAGCTCTGAGCGAAAGCTCCTACAATGAGCAGTTCTTC.

The chain is built from TRBV28 and TRBJ2-7; 8 bases agree with TRBD1. Per germline, CDR1 MDHEN and CDR2 SYDVKM. The CDR3 is 16 amino acids. J gave up 0 bases and V 3 bases, and 7 bases lay outside the gene matches. CDR3 protein: CASSLGTGPFSYEQYF. The CDR3 DNA follows: TGTGCCAGCAGTTTGGGGACAGGCCCCTTCTCCTACGAGCAGTACTTC.

The rearrangement uses TRBV10-3 and TRBJ1-5; D possibly corresponds to TRBD1 (6 bases). The V gene's germline CDR1 is ENHRY and CDR2 SYGVKD. The CDR3 loop spans 15 amino acids. V lost 10 bases to trimming and J lost 3 bases, with 19 bases between them. The CDR3 loop is CATLDTAGANQPQHF. The CDR3 nucleotides are TGTGCCACACTTGACACCGCAGGGGCCAATCAGCCCCAGCATTTT.

The rearrangement uses TRBV7-9 and TRBJ2-3, with a weak D call TRBD2 (6 bases). Trimming pared 5 bases from V and 5 bases from J, leaving 14 bases between. In germline, CDR1 is SEHNR, CDR2 FQNEAQ (reference sequence). This CDR3 is 14 amino acids long. The CDR3 sequence: CASSASGSGDTQYF. CDR3 nucleotides: TGTGCCAGCAGCGCAAGCGGGTCGGGAGATACGCAGTATTTT.

The chain joins TRBV28 to TRBJ2-5; possibly TRBD2 for D (6 bases). The germline V and J ends were trimmed by 5 bases and 3 bases, with 16 bases remaining between them. This CDR3 contains 15 residues. The germline gives CDR1 MDHEN, CDR2 SYDVKM. As DNA, the CDR3 is TGTGCCAGCAGTCCCCGGGGTAGCGGAAAAGAGACCCAGTACTTC. This translates into CASSPRGSGKETQYF.

V usage is TRBV19 and J usage is TRBJ2-1; perhaps TRBD1 as D (5 bases). Germline V gives CDR1 LNHDA, CDR2 SQIVND (reference sequence). Trimming shortened V by 7 bases and J by 6 bases, and 13 bases separated the two germline ends. The CDR3 length is 13 residues. This chain's CDR3 is CASKETEINEQFF. The DNA of the CDR3 is TGTGCCAGTAAGGAGACAGAGATCAATGAGCAGTTCTTC.

The chain is built from TRBV4-3 and TRBJ1-6, with D maybe TRBD1 (6 bases). Germline V gene lookup returns CDR1 LGHNA and CDR2 YSLEER. V was trimmed by 0 bases and J by 5 bases, leaving 8 bases between them. The CDR3 spans 15 residues. The CDR3 protein is CASSQDQGNNSPLHF. CDR3 nucleotides: TGCGCCAGCAGCCAAGATCAGGGGAATAATTCACCCCTCCACTTT.

As DNA, the CDR3 is TGTGCCAGCAGCCAAGAAACCAGTTTTTTGAACACTGAAGCTTTCTTT. It codes for CASSQETSFLNTEAFF. This sequence joins TRBV14 and TRBJ1-1; no firm D call. Per the germline V gene, CDR1 is SGHDN and CDR2 is FVKESK. The CDR3 is 16 amino acids. V was cut by 0 bases and J by 0 bases, with 11 bases left in between.

This clone was detected only a few times. The chain joins TRBV2 to TRBJ2-1; a possible D gene is TRBD1 (5 bases). CDR3 length: 11 residues. Trimming pared 6 bases from V and 8 bases from J, leaving 8 bases between. Germline CDR1 is SNHLY and CDR2 is FYNNEI. CDR3 nucleotide sequence: TGTGCCAGCAGATCCAGGGATGAGCAGTTCTTC. It encodes CASRSRDEQFF.

The chain uses TRBV7-9 and TRBJ2-3; no firm D call. Trimming cost V 6 bases and J 0 bases, with 10 bases left between them. The CDR3 consists of 14 residues. The germline CDR1 and CDR2 sequences are SEHNR and FQNEAQ (reference sequence). This CDR3 reads CASSPLTSTDTQYF. The DNA of the CDR3 is TGTGCCAGCAGTCCTTTAACTAGCACAGATACGCAGTATTTT.

The chain couples TRBV27 to TRBJ2-5, with TRBD1 matching 9 bases. V lost 2 bases to trimming and J lost 2 bases; unmatched junction nucleotides: 9. Germline loops: CDR1 MNHEY, CDR2 SMNVEV (reference sequence). The CDR3 extends over 17 amino acids. CDR3 protein: CASSLLGTGRFQETQYF. The CDR3 nucleotides read TGTGCCAGCAGTTTACTAGGGACAGGGAGATTTCAAGAGACCCAGTACTTC.

The rearrangement uses TRBV5-4 and TRBJ1-2; D not resolved. Trimming removed 0 bases from V and 1 base from J, with 10 bases in between. Per germline, CDR1 SGHNT and CDR2 YYREEE (reference sequence). The CDR3 has 15 residues. The CDR3 loop reads CASSLVAGDNYGYTF. The CDR3 nucleotides are TGTGCCAGCAGCTTGGTTGCAGGTGATAACTATGGCTACACCTTC.

The chain recombines TRBV6-5 with TRBJ1-1; D is uncertain. The CDR3 is 15 amino acids. Deletions cut 2 bases from V and 2 bases from J, with 12 bases between. The V gene's germline CDR1 is MNHEY and CDR2 SVGAGI. This chain's CDR3 is CASSYAPIPNTEAFF. CDR3 nucleotide sequence: TGTGCCAGCAGTTACGCGCCCATCCCAAACACTGAAGCTTTCTTT.

The chain has TRBV27 and TRBJ2-7, with 11 bases that match TRBD1. Germline V CDR1 and CDR2: MNHEY, SMNVEV (reference sequence). V shed 6 bases and J 7 bases; nucleotides not matched to a gene: 11. The CDR3 spans 15 residues. CDR3: CASSSKGQGALEQYF. The CDR3, as DNA: TGTGCCAGCAGCTCCAAAGGACAGGGGGCGCTTGAGCAGTACTTC.

The chain is built from TRBV7-9 and TRBJ2-7, with TRBD1 matching 7 bases. V shed 4 bases and J 0 bases; nucleotides not matched to a gene: 6. The CDR3 is made up of 15 amino acids. In germline, CDR1 is SEHNR, CDR2 FQNEAQ (reference sequence). The CDR3 nucleotides read TGTGCCAGCAGCTCTGAGGGACAGCCCTCCTACGAGCAGTACTTC. It encodes CASSSEGQPSYEQYF.

The gene calls are TRBV11-2 and TRBJ2-3; 9 positions agree with TRBD1. After removal of 1 base from V and 4 bases from J, the junction contained 15 bases not matched to a gene. Germline CDR1 and CDR2: SGHAT and FQNNGV. CDR3 length: 19 residues. DNA of the CDR3: TGTGCCAGCAGCTTAGTTGGTGGAGGTGGGACAGGGTACTCAGATACGCAGTATTTT. This codes for CASSLVGGGGTGYSDTQYF. Combining the CDR3 with reference TRBV11-2 and TRBJ2-3 gives the whole variable domain EAGVAQSPRYKIIEKRQSVAFWCNPISGHATLYWYQQILGQGPKLLIQFQNNGVVDDSQLPKDRFSAERLKGVDSTLKIQPAKLEDSAVYLCASSLVGGGGTGYSDTQYFGPGTRLTVL.

V usage is TRBV7-9 and J usage is TRBJ2-1; the match to TRBD1 covers 8 bases. The V gene end was trimmed by 1 base and the J gene end by 4 bases; junction bases not matched to a gene: 6. The germline V gene encodes CDR1 SEHNR and CDR2 FQNEAQ (reference sequence). The CDR3 is 16 residues long. The CDR3 sequence: CASSLGYGTGYNEQFF. CDR3 nucleotide sequence: TGTGCCAGCAGCTTAGGGTATGGGACAGGTTACAATGAGCAGTTCTTC.